The following is a TCR beta chain sequence with its context. What it binds is not known. One end of the junction varies from germline; a read error may be responsible. This sample is drawn from a study of immune evolution from preneoplasia to lung adenocarcinoma. Whole-study findings and limits: Normal lung had highest clonality; later lesions appeared denser, more diverse.

Produced via immunoSEQ multiplex PCR; TCRdb's table is partial and in-frame only. Of approximately 3,800 clones in the sample, approximately 84% are singletons; the top ten hold about 10%. Histologic diagnosis was independently verified by two lung pathologists. This TCR was sampled from a person aged 70 to 85 with lung adenocarcinoma. Sequencing used FFPE adjacent normal lung tissue.

This CDR3 is CASSSRAKEKLFF. The CDR3 nucleotides read TGTGCCAGCAGCTCTCGGGCTAAGGAAAAACTGTTTTTT. The J gene is TRBJ1-4, the V gene TRBV5-8; the D is unclear. Germline CDR1 SGHTS, CDR2 YDEGEE. The CDR3 totals 13 residues.